This record concerns one T cell receptor (beta chain) sequence. Its antigen is still unknown. This sample was taken from a study of graft-versus-host responses after intestinal transplantation. Study at large: Every recipient underwent anti-thymocyte globulin induction, then tacrolimus and steroids for 3 to 4 years. Study observations and caveats: Some GvH clones were seen earlier in gut or blood, suggesting intestinal origin.

Between the trimmed V and J ends, which lost 0 bases and 0 bases, there was a span of 10 bases. The CDR3 contains 16 residues. Germline lookup yields CDR1 MNHEY and CDR2 SVGAGI. Sequencing used immunoSEQ multiplex PCR; TCRdb keeps in-frame clones, though not all of them. The sample lists just under 100,000 clones, around 90% occurring once. The clonotype was recovered from a human patient who received an intestinal transplant, so some T cells may come from the graft donor. The chain carries TRBV6-5 and TRBJ2-3, with D possibly TRBD2 on 6 matching bases. Sequencing was performed on PBMCs, taken approximately 470 days after intestinal transplant. The CDR3 here is CASSYSIGTSTDTQYF. The CDR3 bases are TGTGCCAGCAGTTACTCGATCGGGACTAGCACAGATACGCAGTATTTT.